Listed below are T cell receptor beta chains from one sample, sequenced in a study of cytomegalovirus exposure and HLA in healthy donors. Data came from immunoSEQ multiplex PCR; TCRdb stores just in-frame clones and leaves some out. The repertoire holds fewer than 200,000 clones, over 65% seen once, with around 0.71% in the top ten. The material sequenced was PBMCs. The receptor source for this set is a female donor in good health and CMV-seronegative. Each CDR3 is given with its conserved first and last residue. D genes are given only for firm matches. Clone sizes are given selectively: once, few, many, or a class where the clone is expanded.

abundance | j_gene | v_gene | d_gene | CDR3aa | CDR3nt
. | TRBJ1-1 | TRBV11-2 | . | CASSSSGPDRSGGSFF | TGTGCCAGCAGCTCCTCAGGCCCGGACAGAAGCGGAGGAAGCTTCTTT
. | TRBJ2-3 | TRBV9 | . | CASSVVLDTQYF | TGTGCCAGCAGCGTAGTCCTGGATACGCAGTATTTT
. | TRBJ1-5 | TRBV19 | . | CASSMDPRAGNQPQHF | TGTGCCAGTAGTATGGATCCCCGCGCGGGCAATCAGCCCCAGCATTTT
. | TRBJ2-3 | TRBV11-2 | . | CASSLEGLSTDTQYF | TGTGCCAGCAGCTTAGAAGGACTTTCCACAGATACGCAGTATTTT
. | TRBJ2-3 | TRBV7-3 | TRBD1 | CASSLTGQAGEAQYF | TGTGCCAGCAGCCTAACGGGACAGGCAGGAGAGGCGCAGTATTTT
few | TRBJ2-6 | TRBV29-1 | . | CSVRDGLFSGANVLTF | TGCAGCGTCCGGGACGGACTATTCTCTGGGGCCAACGTCCTGACTTTC
. | TRBJ1-1 | TRBV19 | TRBD1 | CASRGQGGNTEAFF | TGTGCCAGTAGAGGACAGGGAGGGAACACTGAAGCTTTCTTT
. | TRBJ2-1 | TRBV10-3 | TRBD2 | CAIRRGLAGHNEQFF | TGTGCCATCAGAAGAGGACTAGCGGGCCACAATGAGCAGTTCTTC
. | TRBJ2-3 | TRBV7-6 | . | CASSLAAQISTDTQYF | TGTGCCAGCAGCTTAGCGGCCCAGATTAGCACAGATACGCAGTATTTT
. | TRBJ2-7 | TRBV11-3 | TRBD2 | CASSAGTSGRTYEQYF | TGTGCCAGCAGCGCAGGGACTAGCGGGAGAACCTACGAGCAGTACTTC
few | TRBJ2-6 | TRBV7-2 | TRBD1 | CASSSRGQGANVLTF | TGTGCCAGCAGCTCGAGGGGGCAAGGGGCCAACGTCCTGACTTTC
. | TRBJ1-1 | TRBV7-7 | . | CASSLSSRIQQGTEAFF | TGTGCTAGCAGCTTATCTTCCCGAATACAACAGGGAACTGAAGCTTTCTTT
. | TRBJ2-7 | TRBV12-5 | . | CASGLGQGGYEQYF | TGTGCTAGTGGTTTGGGGCAGGGGGGATACGAGCAGTACTTC
few | TRBJ1-4 | TRBV19 | . | CASSLDRRNEKLFF | TGTGCCAGCTCCCTTGACAGGAGGAATGAAAAACTGTTTTTT
. | TRBJ2-7 | TRBV4-3 | TRBD2 | CASSQEWGSSGRESYEQYF | TGCGCCAGCAGCCAAGAGTGGGGCTCTAGCGGGAGGGAGAGTTACGAGCAGTACTTC
few | TRBJ1-4 | TRBV30 | TRBD1 | CAWSVGPAGQGKLFF | TGTGCCTGGAGTGTAGGCCCAGCTGGACAGGGGAAACTGTTTTTT
. | TRBJ1-4 | TRBV28 | TRBD1 | CASSPTGTADGIF | TGTGCCAGCAGTCCGACCGGGACAGCCGATGGGATTTTT
. | TRBJ2-3 | TRBV6-4 | TRBD1 | CASSRTGHSTDTQYF | TGTGCCAGCAGTCGGACAGGTCATAGCACAGATACGCAGTATTTT
. | TRBJ2-3 | TRBV9 | TRBD2 | CASSFSGGQVDTQYF | TGTGCCAGCAGCTTCTCGGGGGGGCAGGTAGATACGCAGTATTTT
. | TRBJ1-1 | TRBV4-3 | TRBD1 | CASRPGQLNTEAFF | TGCGCCAGCAGACCGGGACAGCTAAATACTGAAGCTTTCTTT
. | TRBJ2-7 | TRBV5-6 | TRBD1 | CASSLKGTGWDEQYF | TGTGCCAGCAGCTTAAAGGGGACAGGCTGGGACGAGCAGTACTTC
. | TRBJ1-5 | TRBV4-1 | . | CASSRITGHQPQHF | TGCGCCAGCAGCCGAATAACAGGGCATCAGCCCCAGCATTTT
. | TRBJ2-7 | TRBV27 | TRBD1 | CASTPGTGGKHEQYF | TGTGCCAGCACCCCCGGGACAGGAGGAAAACACGAGCAGTACTTC
once | TRBJ2-3 | TRBV12-5 | TRBD2 | CASAPFGTSGLVGRNTDTQYF | TGTGCTAGTGCCCCGTTCGGGACTAGCGGGTTGGTAGGACGGAACACAGATACGCAGTATTTT
. | TRBJ2-7 | TRBV4-3 | TRBD2 | CASSQEAQDSGRNYEQYF | TGCGCCAGCAGCCAAGAGGCCCAGGATAGCGGGAGAAACTACGAGCAGTACTTC
once | TRBJ2-3 | TRBV28 | . | CASSHLERPPSFTDTQYF | TGTGCCAGCAGCCACCTTGAGCGGCCCCCCTCGTTCACAGATACGCAGTATTTT
once | TRBJ2-5 | TRBV4-3 | TRBD1 | CASSPGDSRPETQYF | TGCGCCAGCAGCCCCGGGGACAGCCGCCCGGAGACCCAGTACTTC
. | TRBJ2-1 | TRBV4-2 | . | CASSQAGSSYNEQFF | TGTGCCAGCAGCCAAGCGGGAAGCTCCTACAATGAGCAGTTCTTC
few | TRBJ1-1 | TRBV23-1 | . | CASSHTRQAPNTEAFF | TGCGCCAGCAGTCACACTCGACAGGCGCCGAACACTGAAGCTTTCTTT
. | TRBJ2-4 | TRBV11-2 | . | CASSSVDKNIQYF | TGTGCCAGCAGCTCCGTAGACAAAAACATTCAGTACTTC
. | TRBJ2-7 | TRBV11-3 | . | CASSMRGGHEQYF | TGTGCCAGCAGCATGCGCGGGGGCCACGAGCAGTACTTC